Listed below are T cell receptor beta chains from one sample, sequenced in a study of spatial heterogeneity in lung cancer. TCRdb passed the 5' RACE reads through MiXCR, listing each CDR3 protein once. This sample carries about 95,000 distinct CDR3 sequences, 7.5% to 10% of them seen once, and the ten largest clones take 6.9%. The material sequenced was PBMCs, taken at surgery. The receptor source for this set is a male donor with early-stage non-small cell lung cancer. The CDR3 runs from the conserved cysteine through the conserved F or W. The D gene is left open where the match is weak. Rows give clone size only sometimes, using once, few, many, or a class for an expanded clone.

D	size	J	V	CDR3	DNA
TRBD2	few	TRBJ2-2	TRBV19	CASSPTSGRGGELFF	TGTGCCAGTAGCCCGACTAGCGGGAGGGGCGGGGAGCTGTTTTTT
TRBD1	-	TRBJ2-5	TRBV6-5	CASSYQQGDETQYF	TGTGCCAGCAGTTACCAACAGGGGGACGAGACCCAGTACTTC
TRBD2	-	TRBJ2-3	TRBV28	CASSLWGTSDTSTDTQYF	TGTGCCAGCAGTTTATGGGGGACTAGCGACACTAGCACAGATACGCAGTATTTT
-	-	TRBJ2-5	TRBV7-4	CASSLRTLETQYF	TGTGCCAGCAGCCTCCGGACCTTGGAGACCCAGTACTTC
-	few	TRBJ1-2	TRBV6-5	CASSNEGTSGYTF	TGTGCCAGCAGCAACGAGGGTACTAGTGGCTACACCTTC
-	many	TRBJ2-2	TRBV29-1	CSGLQPGHSTGELFF	TGCAGCGGCCTCCAGCCGGGACACTCTACCGGGGAGCTGTTTTTT
-	many	TRBJ2-1	TRBV20-1	CSARAQLAYNEQFF	TGCAGTGCTAGAGCCCAGCTAGCCTACAATGAGCAGTTCTTC
-	few	TRBJ1-2	TRBV7-9	CASSLIVGSYGYTF	TGTGCCAGCAGCTTAATCGTGGGTTCCTATGGCTACACCTTC
-	many	TRBJ2-7	TRBV6-2/TRBV6-3	CASKALGGLRSYEQYF	TGTGCCAGCAAGGCACTGGGCGGGCTACGCTCCTACGAGCAGTACTTC
-	many	TRBJ1-1	TRBV10-3	CAPRRVGARAFF	TGTGCCCCCCGTCGGGTGGGGGCGAGAGCTTTCTTT
-	few	TRBJ1-1	TRBV6-5	CASSYSHRMNTEAFF	TGTGCCAGCAGTTACTCACATAGGATGAACACTGAAGCTTTCTTT
TRBD2	many	TRBJ2-3	TRBV20-1	CSASPSGRTDTQYF	TGCAGTGCTAGCCCCAGCGGGAGAACAGATACGCAGTATTTT
-	many	TRBJ2-3	TRBV7-2	CASSGQRSDTQYF	TGTGCCAGTTCAGGACAGAGGTCAGATACGCAGTATTTT
-	few	TRBJ2-2	TRBV7-9	CASSYWTDTGELFF	TGTGCCAGCAGCTATTGGACAGACACCGGGGAGCTGTTTTTT
-	-	TRBJ2-1	TRBV7-3	CASSFAGDPGYNEQFF	TGTGCCAGCAGCTTCGCCGGGGACCCGGGGTACAATGAGCAGTTCTTC
-	-	TRBJ1-2	TRBV30	CAWMSRSHYGYTF	TGTGCCTGGATGAGCAGGTCCCACTATGGCTACACCTTC
TRBD2	few	TRBJ2-5	TRBV19	CASSIYGGRLQETQYF	TGTGCCAGTAGTATCTATGGCGGGAGGCTTCAAGAGACCCAGTACTTC
-	many	TRBJ1-5	TRBV30	CAWSDRIEQPQHF	TGTGCCTGGAGTGATAGAATTGAACAGCCCCAGCATTTT
-	few	TRBJ2-7	TRBV28	CASSSAGTPTSYEQYF	TGTGCCAGCAGTTCCGCCGGGACACCGACCTCCTACGAGCAGTACTTC
-	many	TRBJ1-4	TRBV28	CASSVPSPTNEKLFF	TGTGCCAGCAGCGTTCCCAGCCCTACTAATGAAAAACTGTTTTTT
TRBD1	few	TRBJ1-1	TRBV12-3/TRBV12-4	CASSPRTGENTEAFF	TGTGCCAGCAGTCCCCGGACAGGGGAGAACACTGAAGCTTTCTTT
-	many	TRBJ2-7	TRBV28	CASSLDTSLTYEQYF	TGTGCCAGCAGTTTAGACACCTCCCTTACCTACGAGCAGTACTTC
TRBD1	-	TRBJ2-5	TRBV11-3	CASSSGQGRETQYF	TGTGCCAGCAGCTCTGGACAGGGGAGAGAGACCCAGTACTTC
-	-	TRBJ2-5	TRBV10-3	CAISERETQYF	TGTGCCATCAGTGAGAGAGAGACCCAGTACTTC